This T cell receptor beta chain derives from a study of tissue T cells after allogeneic stem cell transplantation. Study-level background: Five or six GVHD patients had recipient-origin PBMCs collected before transplant.

Germline V lookup: CDR1 LNHDA, CDR2 SQIVND (reference sequence). Trimming cost V 5 bases and J 2 bases; bases outside gene matches: 7. The CDR3 loop spans 15 amino acids. The table came from immunoSEQ multiplex PCR; TCRdb's copy has only in-frame clones and leaves some out. This sample has about 40,000 clones, with 80% to 95% found just once. Sequencing used blood, obtained before transplantation. The sequence derives from a woman between 35 and 75 years old who later had graft-versus-host disease after an allogeneic stem cell transplant. The V and J genes are TRBV19 and TRBJ2-7, with 9 bases fitting TRBD1. Here the CDR3 reads CASSFGTGSPYEQYF. Here the CDR3 DNA reads TGTGCCAGTAGTTTTGGGACAGGGAGTCCCTACGAGCAGTACTTC.